These T cell receptor beta chains were read from a single sample in a study of T cells in Graves' hyperthyroidism and ophthalmopathy. TCRdb passed the multiplex PCR reads through MiXCR, listing each CDR3 protein once. The data hold under 350,000 distinct CDR3 sequences, with 15% to 20% observed a single time. Source material: blood. These receptors all stem from a woman in her fifties or sixties with Graves' hyperthyroidism. CDR3s include the opening cysteine and the closing phenylalanine or tryptophan. D genes are given only for firm matches. Part of the rows lack a size; the others show once, few, many or a class for expanded clones.

j_call | v_call | d_call | clone_size | cdr3_aa | cdr3_nt
TRBJ1-2 | TRBV27 | NA | NA | CASSFQAGFYGYTF | TGTGCCAGCAGTTTCCAGGCAGGCTTCTATGGCTACACCTTC
TRBJ1-1 | TRBV7-9 | NA | few | CASSAPTGWAEAFF | TGTGCCAGCAGCGCCCCAACCGGGTGGGCTGAAGCTTTCTTT
TRBJ2-3 | TRBV20-1 | TRBD2 | NA | CSARAGGGHTDTQYF | TGCAGTGCCAGAGCGGGAGGCGGTCACACAGATACGCAGTATTTT
TRBJ2-7 | TRBV6-1 | TRBD2 | many | CASLAGYSYEQYF | TGTGCCAGCCTAGCGGGGTACTCCTACGAGCAGTACTTC
TRBJ2-7 | TRBV29-1 | NA | NA | CSISLGDRAYEQYF | TGCAGCATATCTCTAGGGGACCGTGCCTACGAGCAGTACTTC
TRBJ1-1 | TRBV5-1 | NA | many | CASSLVSGWKVNTEAFF | TGCGCCAGCAGCTTGGTGTCAGGGTGGAAGGTGAACACTGAAGCTTTCTTT
TRBJ2-1 | TRBV2 | TRBD1 | many | CASDRDPYNEQFF | TGTGCCAGTGACAGGGACCCTTACAATGAGCAGTTCTTC
TRBJ2-5 | TRBV7-2 | NA | NA | CASSLTQQGVMKTQYF | TGTGCCAGCAGCTTAACCCAACAGGGTGTCATGAAGACCCAGTACTTC
TRBJ2-3 | TRBV19 | NA | few | CASSILQSSSTDTQYF | TGTGCCAGTAGTATCCTGCAGTCCTCGAGCACAGATACGCAGTATTTT
TRBJ2-3 | TRBV7-9 | NA | few | CASSQAGDTDTQYF | TGCGCCAGCAGCCAAGCCGGGGACACAGATACGCAGTATTTT
TRBJ2-7 | TRBV7-9 | NA | NA | CASSLDDYYSREQYF | TGTGCCAGCAGCTTAGACGACTATTACTCCCGCGAGCAGTACTTC
TRBJ2-5 | TRBV20-1 | NA | few | CSARSTGIQYF | TGCAGTGCTAGATCAACTGGAATCCAGTACTTC
TRBJ2-4 | TRBV7-9 | NA | NA | CASSLASRVGNIQYF | TGTGCCAGCAGCTTAGCAAGCAGAGTGGGAAACATTCAGTACTTC
TRBJ2-1 | TRBV20-1 | NA | NA | CSARGRPWGNEQFF | TGCAGTGCTAGGGGCAGGCCATGGGGCAATGAGCAGTTCTTC
TRBJ1-3 | TRBV7-8 | NA | NA | CASSLLTLFSGNTIYF | TGTGCCAGCAGCTTATTGACATTATTCTCTGGAAACACCATATATTTT
TRBJ2-1 | TRBV3-1 | NA | many | CASSQDLRGAIDYNEQFF | TGTGCCAGCAGCCAAGATCTACGAGGGGCCATCGATTACAATGAGCAGTTCTTC
TRBJ2-3 | TRBV5-6 | TRBD1 | many | CASSFGTATDTQYF | TGTGCCAGCAGCTTTGGGACAGCCACAGATACGCAGTATTTT
TRBJ2-5 | TRBV28 | NA | many | CASTTGGEIQETQYF | TGTGCCAGCACCACGGGTGGGGAGATCCAAGAGACCCAGTACTTC
TRBJ2-1 | TRBV5-1 | NA | NA | CASSSYPRGGVDEQFF | TGCGCCAGCAGTTCCTATCCCCGGGGTGGGGTGGATGAGCAGTTCTTC
TRBJ1-2 | TRBV28 | NA | few | CASTPSPQSYGYTF | TGTGCCAGCACGCCTAGCCCCCAATCCTATGGCTACACCTTC
TRBJ2-6 | TRBV12-3/TRBV12-4 | NA | NA | CASSAGTLSGANVLTF | TGTGCCAGCAGTGCCGGGACACTTTCTGGGGCCAACGTCCTGACTTTC
TRBJ2-1 | TRBV29-1 | NA | few | CSVVGVATGNEQFF | TGCAGCGTTGTTGGGGTAGCGACGGGCAATGAGCAGTTCTTC
TRBJ1-2 | TRBV5-6 | TRBD1 | NA | CASSLLTGGGYTF | TGTGCCAGCAGCTTGTTGACAGGGGGCGGCTACACCTTC
TRBJ1-2 | TRBV12-3/TRBV12-4 | TRBD1 | NA | CASKTDRGVYGYTF | TGTGCCAGCAAAACGGACAGGGGGGTTTATGGCTACACCTTC
TRBJ1-2 | TRBV10-3 | NA | many | CAISEAGNYGYTF | TGTGCCATCAGTGAGGCAGGGAACTATGGCTACACCTTC
TRBJ2-3 | TRBV28 | NA | many | CASSSPRYSFGSTTDTQYF | TGTGCCAGCAGTTCCCCCAGATATAGCTTCGGGAGTACCACAGATACGCAGTATTTT
TRBJ2-3 | TRBV30 | NA | NA | CAWSVGWKAVGTDTQYF | TGTGCCTGGAGTGTTGGATGGAAAGCGGTCGGCACAGATACGCAGTATTTT
TRBJ2-3 | TRBV2 | TRBD1 | many | CARTGLTDTQYF | TGTGCCAGGACAGGGCTCACAGATACGCAGTATTTT
TRBJ2-7 | TRBV12-3/TRBV12-4 | TRBD1 | many | CASSFQGAGEQYF | TGTGCCAGCAGTTTCCAGGGGGCGGGCGAGCAGTACTTC
TRBJ1-5 | TRBV12-3/TRBV12-4 | NA | NA | CASNSGGNQPQHF | TGTGCCAGTAATTCTGGCGGGAATCAGCCCCAGCATTTT
TRBJ2-2 | TRBV3-1 | NA | many | CASSQSNLAGELFF | TGTGCCAGCAGCCAATCTAACTTAGCCGGGGAGCTGTTTTTT
TRBJ2-1 | TRBV4-1 | TRBD2 | NA | CASSQVSPSGGNGNEQFF | TGCGCCAGCAGCCAAGTTTCGCCTAGCGGGGGTAATGGGAATGAGCAGTTCTTC
TRBJ2-3 | TRBV12-3/TRBV12-4 | TRBD2 | NA | CASSFTGAGLAGGTQYF | TGTGCCAGCAGCTTCACGGGGGCGGGACTAGCGGGGGGTACGCAGTATTTT
TRBJ1-1 | TRBV30 | NA | many | CAWSAQGLNTEAFF | TGTGCCTGGAGTGCTCAGGGGCTGAACACTGAAGCTTTCTTT
TRBJ1-6 | TRBV6-1 | NA | NA | CASRNLGDSPLHF | TGTGCCAGCAGGAATTTAGGGGACTCACCCCTCCACTTT
TRBJ2-3 | TRBV11-2 | NA | many | CASSFSGPGTDTQYF | TGTGCCAGCAGCTTTAGCGGACCTGGCACAGATACGCAGTATTTT
TRBJ2-2 | TRBV27 | NA | many | CASSFEGLNGELFF | TGTGCCAGCAGTTTCGAAGGTCTTAACGGGGAGCTGTTTTTT
TRBJ2-2 | TRBV12-3/TRBV12-4 | TRBD2 | few | CASSLGSGRADTGELFF | TGTGCCAGCAGTTTAGGTAGCGGGAGGGCCGACACCGGGGAGCTGTTTTTT
TRBJ2-5 | TRBV2 | NA | many | CASSPNGGGEETQYF | TGTGCCAGCAGCCCTAACGGCGGCGGGGAAGAGACCCAGTACTTC
TRBJ1-5 | TRBV20-1 | TRBD1 | NA | CSANPGTGGVGTQPQHF | TGCAGTGCTAACCCCGGGACAGGGGGCGTTGGAACACAGCCCCAGCATTTT
TRBJ2-1 | TRBV3-1 | NA | NA | CASSLKRGAGQVNNEQFF | TGTGCCAGCAGCCTAAAACGGGGAGCGGGACAGGTTAACAATGAGCAGTTCTTC
TRBJ2-7 | TRBV5-1 | TRBD2 | many | CASSFEVAGGTYEQYF | TGCGCCAGCAGCTTCGAGGTAGCGGGAGGCACCTACGAGCAGTACTTC
TRBJ2-3 | TRBV10-3 | NA | NA | CAMAAGVSTDTQYF | TGTGCCATGGCGGCAGGGGTTAGCACAGATACGCAGTATTTT
TRBJ2-7 | TRBV4-1 | TRBD1 | NA | CASSHLGQGSYEQYF | TGCGCCAGCAGCCACCTAGGACAGGGGAGCTACGAGCAGTACTTC
TRBJ2-7 | TRBV28 | NA | NA | CASSYRPSYEQYF | TGTGCCAGCAGTTATCGCCCCTCCTACGAGCAGTACTTC
TRBJ2-1 | TRBV19 | NA | few | CASSIMPPLGGYNEQFF | TGTGCCAGTAGTATAATGCCCCCGCTGGGGGGTTACAATGAGCAGTTCTTC